This T cell receptor (beta chain) came from a study of cytomegalovirus exposure and HLA in healthy donors (dated by TCRdb to about 2017). In the study overall: An earlier analysis of around 600 of the donors reported more than 250 Gb of sequence data and 117 million unique TCR beta sequences from roughly 200 million T cells. An early release that covered more than 550 HLA-typed donors contained around 300 gigabases of sequencing data and 70 million to 100 million unique TCR sequences. Among the roughly 400 genotyped donors, around 81% belonged to the genetic ancestry cluster associated with self-reported Caucasian donors. The study aimed to test whether cataloging public T cell receptors could reveal signatures of past pathogen exposure. The study used immunosequencing to profile the T cell repertoires of 600 to 850 subjects and linked those repertoires to cytomegalovirus serostatus. In addition to the first cohort of roughly 700 subjects, a separate validation cohort of 120 different subjects was used. To predict cytomegalovirus infection status, the study combined high-throughput TCR immunosequencing, statistical association of individual TCRs with disease status, and machine learning. A later analysis re-examined previously published TCR beta repertoires from around 670 donors and added high-resolution HLA genotyping to investigate patterns of TCR occurrence. In the later analysis, no new phenotypic data were used to find candidate immune exposures; instead, reliance was placed on TCR beta sequences and their occurrence across donors. An earlier analysis of 587 of the donors applied high-throughput TCR beta sequencing to assess whether each TCR beta V gene segment acted as functional or pseudogenic. Donor age, sex, ethnicity and CMV serostatus were collected together with the repertoire data. A later genetic analysis used genome-wide SNP genotypes for about 65% of the roughly 700 donors, treating that subset as a discovery cohort. Every discovery cohort repertoire had been produced on one sequencing platform. Class I and class II HLA loci were covered by the typing at four-digit resolution. The number of donors typed differed by locus, with roughly 620-630 for A, B, C, DRB1 and DQB1, roughly 550 for DQA1, 600 to 610 for DPA1, and over 400 for DPB1. Because of strong linkage in the cohort, roughly five DR-DQ haplotypes were treated as single units for association and clustering. Among about 410 genotyped donors of the cohort, an average of approximately 240,000 unique TCR beta nucleotide sequences was sequenced per donor, of which about 20% were non-productive. Results and caveats for the whole study, not just this receptor: Most TCR sequences were observed very rarely across donors, whereas some public TCRs were present in many individuals. A later analysis found that HLA-associated TCR beta chains were more clonally expanded and had lower generation probabilities than equally common non-associated chains. Seventeen rarely observed V segments, including chromosome 9 orphons, were excluded from the earlier analysis of just under 600 of the donors because counts were too low. The authors suggested that the approach could potentially be generalized to other disease states and immunological phenotypes. In both the original and validation cohorts, the classifier was reported to diagnose cytomegalovirus status with high specificity and sensitivity. At a false discovery rate of 0.05, a later analysis linked roughly 17,000 TCR beta sequences to specific HLA alleles. For the cohort, immune exposure information was limited to CMV serostatus. The 87-base-pair reads could not distinguish some IMGT-functional V segments, including TRBV6-2 and TRBV6-3, so those segments were excluded. In a later genetic analysis, fewer N-insertions in productive TCRs were reported among donors in an Asian-associated ancestry cluster than the roughly 640-donor mean. When HLA alleles, especially DR and DQ, strongly co-occurred, attributing TCR associations to individual alleles was difficult. A later analysis reported that several top co-occurrence clusters appeared linked to parvovirus B19, influenza, CMV and Epstein-Barr virus. In a later analysis, most CMV-associated TCR beta chains were found to appear HLA-restricted, with HLA associations seemingly driven largely by CMV exposure. The study gave a list of more than 150 TCR beta chains associated with cytomegalovirus. An association between a missense DCLRE1C variant and V-gene and J-gene trimming of TCR beta chains was found in a later genetic analysis and replicated in an independent cohort. Presence/absence analyses assumed roughly uniform sequencing depth across donors, an assumption that may not hold. Because HLA typing was unavailable for some donors at each locus, only the typed subset was used in association tests. In vitro tests confirmed that a few of the cytomegalovirus-associated TCR beta chains recognize cytomegalovirus antigens. Correlated functional status among segregating V segments might be attributable to linkage disequilibrium, but an unknown experimental factor could not be ruled out. The cohort was sequenced for TCR beta chains only, and without alpha or paired-chain data the features that could be detected were limited. A further reported finding was that TCR beta sequences accurately predicted the HLA-A and HLA-B alleles for most subjects in the first cohort. According to a later analysis, TCR association rates differed among HLA loci, with DRB1 alleles showing the most associated TCRs and HLA-C alleles showing the fewest. A cluster of highly shared sequence variants was judged likely to represent a technical artifact of the sequencing pipeline. In an earlier analysis of 450 to 750 of the donors, most TCR beta V segments appeared in productive rearrangements about 87% or about 30% of the time, broadly matching IMGT annotations.

In total, more than 500 healthy bone marrow donors made up the cohort. All cohort members were sampled while nominally healthy, although unrecorded immune exposures were likely present. The donor was CMV seropositive and was included in the group of 250 to 300 seropositive cohort members. A peripheral blood sample was collected from each donor, and TCR beta sequencing was performed on peripheral blood mononuclear cells. Genomic DNA extraction from the blood cell samples was performed with the Qiagen DNeasy Blood Extraction Kit. This clone appeared a few times. Which antigen it targets is not known. Base qualities are not at hand, and no much larger clone is one base apart. The CDR3, from cysteine to phenylalanine, totals 16 residues. Only CDR3 DNA is held: 48 bases, read in frame from base 1. V loses 1 base, J loses 0 bases, and the germline ends lie 9 bases apart. The germline V gene (reference sequence) supplies CDR1 SEHNR and CDR2 FQNEAQ.

The library was prepared using the immunoSEQ multiplex PCR assay. For the multiplex PCR, a mixture combining 60 forward primers for TCR Vbeta segments and 13 reverse primers for TCR Jbeta segments was used. A multiplex PCR assay on genomic DNA amplified the CDR3 region of rearranged TCR beta genes. On the Illumina HiSeq System, the amplified TCR beta libraries were sequenced as 87-base-pair reads. As for how the authors treated the data: Across the 600 to 700 repertoires, a later analysis counted roughly 77 million unique TCR beta chains, roughly 11 million of which were shared by at least two donors. Raw reads were error-corrected and collapsed into unique sequences with a nearest-neighbor algorithm that merged closely related sequences to remove PCR and sequencing errors. Alignment of CDR3 sequences to IMGT reference sequences was used to assign V, D and J gene segments. Each retained sequence needed at least a six-nucleotide match to both a V gene segment and a J gene segment. Rearrangements were called productive when the CDR3 lacked stop codons and stayed in frame with V and J; all others were non-productive. CDR3 was defined according to IMGT convention as the region running from the second conserved V-encoded cysteine to the conserved J-encoded phenylalanine. Sequences without an unambiguous match to a single V gene segment were excluded from the earlier analysis of several hundred of the donors. An earlier analysis of some 500 of the donors classified V segments as functional when productive rearrangements were above 56.7% and as segregating when the standard deviation between donors was above 5%. To diagnose cytomegalovirus status from the catalog of TCR beta chain sequences, a statistical classification framework was built. V and J gene assignment, in a later analysis, came from comparing TCR nucleotide sequences with IMGT/GENE-DB human TR gene sequences. In a later analysis, CDR3 sequences and most-parsimonious VDJ recombination scenarios were assigned using the TCRdist pipeline. A later analysis defined each TCR beta chain by its CDR3 amino acid sequence plus V-gene family, and excluded reads lacking a unique V-gene family. To address suspected cross-contamination and a sequencing artifact, a later analysis removed 592 highly shared, low-generation-probability nucleotide sequences. A later analysis calculated a clonal expansion index for each public chain from normalized within-repertoire ranks of inferred template counts. A later analysis computed generation probabilities with a VDJ recombination model fitted to out-of-frame rearrangements, and checked the results against IGoR. In a later analysis, hypergeometric tests were used to score TCR-TCR, TCR-HLA and TCR-CMV co-occurrence, with a repertoire-size bias correction applied to TCR pairs. A later analysis estimated false discovery rates by permuting HLA or CMV assignments 20 times. In a later analysis, co-occurring TCRs were grouped using DBSCAN, with TCRdist sequence similarity added in when clustering inside HLA-allele-positive subsets. Repertoires with fewer than 30,000 or more than 120,000 public chains, plus five repertoires with anomalous nucleotide sharing, were excluded from co-occurrence clustering. This is the immuneACCESS table as TCRdb keeps it, with only in-frame sequences that have V and J called. A part of the clones is gone; compared with another copy, unresolved V genes explain less than half, and the rest is unexplained. Clone size and V and J calls were adopted from that table, with D and trimming inferred from the DNA. Within this sample are 130,000 or so clones, with about two thirds of them counted one time only. More than 6% of the sample rests with the top ten.

This sequence originates from a middle-aged man in good health and CMV-seropositive. This chain is built from TRBV7-9 and TRBJ2-2, and the D gene may be TRBD1, 6 bases matching. The sequenced material came from PBMCs. The CDR3 here reads CASSLGTAANTGELFF. The DNA reads as follows: TGTGCCAGCAGCTTAGGGACAGCCGCGAACACCGGGGAGCTGTTTTTT.